The T cell receptor (beta chain) described here comes from a study of cytomegalovirus exposure and HLA in healthy donors. The CDR3 has 13 residues. Germline V lookup: CDR1 SGHAT, CDR2 FQNNGV. V was shortened by 7 bases and J by 2 bases, with 11 bases between the two germline ends. Turning to this clone: Its antigen is as yet unknown.

Healthy bone marrow donors made up the cohort. Findings and limits, study-wide: An analysis that came later showed most CMV-associated TCR beta chains appearing HLA-restricted.

Primers for the PCR totalled 60 Vbeta and 13 Jbeta. Data came from immunoSEQ multiplex PCR; TCRdb stores just in-frame clones and leaves some out. The sample shows roughly 90,000 clones, around 85% of them seen only once. This receptor was identified in a young man in good health and CMV-seronegative. This sequence joins TRBV11-2 and TRBJ1-2, with D perhaps TRBD1 (5 bases). Source material: PBMCs. This chain's CDR3 is CASMGLKNYGYTF. Here the CDR3 DNA reads TGTGCCAGCATGGGACTGAAGAACTATGGCTACACCTTC. Full variable domain (outside the CDR3, taken from reference TRBV11-2 and TRBJ1-2): EAGVAQSPRYKIIEKRQSVAFWCNPISGHATLYWYQQILGQGPKLLIQFQNNGVVDDSQLPKDRFSAERLKGVDSTLKIQPAKLEDSAVYLCASMGLKNYGYTFGSGTRLTVV.